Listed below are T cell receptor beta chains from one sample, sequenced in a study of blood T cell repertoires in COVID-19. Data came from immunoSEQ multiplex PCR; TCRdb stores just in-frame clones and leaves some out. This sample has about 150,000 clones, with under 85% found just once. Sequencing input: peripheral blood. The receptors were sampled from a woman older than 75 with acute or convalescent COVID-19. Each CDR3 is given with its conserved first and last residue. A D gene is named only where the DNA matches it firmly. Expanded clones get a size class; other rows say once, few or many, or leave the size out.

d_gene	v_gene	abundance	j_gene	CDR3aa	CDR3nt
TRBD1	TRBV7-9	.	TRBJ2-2	CASSSGTGENTGELFF	TGTGCCAGCAGCTCCGGGACAGGGGAGAACACCGGGGAGCTGTTTTTT
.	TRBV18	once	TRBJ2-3	CASSVLDAQYF	TGTGCCAGCTCAGTCTTAGATGCGCAGTATTTT
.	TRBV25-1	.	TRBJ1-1	CASSDGAFGTKAFF	TGTGCCAGCAGTGACGGTGCTTTCGGGACAAAAGCTTTCTTT
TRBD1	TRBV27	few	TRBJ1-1	CASSFQTGDTEAFF	TGTGCCAGCAGTTTTCAGACAGGGGACACTGAAGCTTTCTTT
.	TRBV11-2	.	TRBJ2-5	CASSLEGRGGETQYF	TGTGCCAGCAGCTTGGAGGGGCGGGGCGGCGAGACCCAGTACTTC
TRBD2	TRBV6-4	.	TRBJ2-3	CASSPGLAGPFTDTQYF	TGTGCCAGCAGTCCGGGACTAGCGGGACCATTCACAGATACGCAGTATTTT
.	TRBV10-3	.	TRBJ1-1	CAISEPRGNTEAFF	TGTGCCATCAGCGAACCGAGAGGGAACACTGAAGCTTTCTTT
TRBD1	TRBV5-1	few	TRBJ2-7	CASSSNSGTAYEQYF	TGCGCCAGCAGCTCTAATTCCGGGACAGCCTACGAGCAGTACTTC
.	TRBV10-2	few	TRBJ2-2	CASSEVSNTGELFF	TGCGCCAGCAGTGAGGTCTCCAACACCGGGGAGCTGTTTTTT
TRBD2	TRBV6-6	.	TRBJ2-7	CASRPVAGGIYEQYF	TGTGCCAGCAGGCCGGTAGCGGGGGGGATCTACGAGCAGTACTTC
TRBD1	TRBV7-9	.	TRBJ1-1	CASTRDRNTEAFF	TGTGCCAGCACCCGGGACAGAAACACTGAAGCTTTCTTT
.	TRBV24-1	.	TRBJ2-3	CATRGQTDTQYF	TGTGCCACCAGGGGGCAGACAGATACGCAGTATTTT
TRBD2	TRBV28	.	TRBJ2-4	CASSLGLAENIQYF	TGTGCCAGCAGTTTGGGGCTAGCGGAAAACATTCAGTACTTC
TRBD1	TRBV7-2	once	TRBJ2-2	CASSRGTGRLSRTGELFF	TGTGCCAGCAGCAGGGGGACAGGGAGGCTTAGTCGCACCGGGGAGCTGTTTTTT
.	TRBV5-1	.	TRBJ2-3	CASSLYQVSDTQYF	TGCGCCAGCAGCTTGTACCAGGTCTCAGATACGCAGTATTTT
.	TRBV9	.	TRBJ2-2	CASSPHPRDTLAGELFF	TGTGCCAGCAGCCCTCACCCCAGGGATACTCTTGCCGGGGAGCTGTTTTTT
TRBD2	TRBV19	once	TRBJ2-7	CASSIGGTSPREQYF	TGTGCCAGTAGTATAGGCGGGACTAGCCCTCGCGAGCAGTACTTC
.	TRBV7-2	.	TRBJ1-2	CASSSPEVYGYTF	TGTGCCAGCAGCTCCCCAGAAGTCTATGGCTACACCTTC
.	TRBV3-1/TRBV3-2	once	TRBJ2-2	CASSKDSGELFF	TGTGCCAGCAGTAAGGACAGCGGGGAGCTGTTTTTT
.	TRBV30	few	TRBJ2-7	CAWSLQGGKQYF	TGTGCCTGGAGTCTACAGGGTGGTAAGCAGTACTTC
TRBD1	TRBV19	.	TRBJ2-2	CASKMGQGASGELFF	TGTGCCAGTAAGATGGGACAGGGGGCCTCCGGGGAGCTGTTTTTT
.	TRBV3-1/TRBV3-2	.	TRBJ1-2	CASSQGPNYGYTF	TGTGCCAGCAGCCAGGGCCCTAACTATGGCTACACCTTC
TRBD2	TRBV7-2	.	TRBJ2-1	CASSLASSGGLNEQFF	TGTGCCAGCAGCTTAGCGTCTAGCGGGGGGTTGAATGAGCAGTTCTTC
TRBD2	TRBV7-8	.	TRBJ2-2	CASSLLPDSGSEGTGELFF	TGTGCCAGCAGCTTATTACCAGACAGCGGGAGTGAGGGCACCGGGGAGCTGTTTTTT
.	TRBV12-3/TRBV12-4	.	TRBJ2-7	CASSPGWAEQYF	TGTGCCAGCAGTCCCGGTTGGGCCGAGCAGTACTTC
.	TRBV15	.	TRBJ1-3	CATSRAQGGNTIYF	TGTGCCACCAGCAGAGCTCAGGGTGGAAACACCATATATTTT
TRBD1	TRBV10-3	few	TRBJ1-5	CAISESNSETGYQPQHF	TGTGCCATCAGTGAGTCGAACTCCGAGACAGGGTATCAGCCCCAGCATTTT
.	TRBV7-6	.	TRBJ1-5	CASSSRPSGNHQPQHF	TGTGCCAGCAGCTCGCGACCTTCAGGGAATCATCAGCCCCAGCATTTT
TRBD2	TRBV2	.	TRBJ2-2	CASGGGQRAGELFF	TGTGCCAGCGGCGGGGGGCAACGGGCCGGGGAGCTGTTTTTT
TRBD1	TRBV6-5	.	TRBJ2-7	CASSYQRQGHYEQYF	TGTGCCAGCAGTTACCAGAGACAGGGCCACTACGAGCAGTACTTC
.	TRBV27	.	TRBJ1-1	CASGGAGGNTEAFF	TGTGCCAGCGGGGGGGCGGGCGGTAACACTGAAGCTTTCTTT
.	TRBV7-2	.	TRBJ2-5	CASSSGSIKETQYF	TGTGCCAGCAGCTCGGGATCTATAAAAGAGACCCAGTACTTC
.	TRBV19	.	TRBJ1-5	CASSIARGLQPQHF	TGTGCCAGTAGTATTGCACGAGGCCTTCAGCCCCAGCATTTT
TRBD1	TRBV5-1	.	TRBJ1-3	CASSLGPGTAGNTIYF	TGCGCCAGCAGCTTGGGGCCCGGGACAGCTGGAAACACCATATATTTT
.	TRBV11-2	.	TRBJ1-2	CASSLVARVGGYTF	TGTGCCAGCAGCTTAGTGGCCAGGGTGGGTGGCTACACCTTC
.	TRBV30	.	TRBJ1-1	CAWTGHREMNTEAFF	TGTGCCTGGACGGGACACAGAGAAATGAACACTGAAGCTTTCTTT
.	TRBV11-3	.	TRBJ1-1	CASSLGGGRGTEAFF	TGTGCCAGCAGCCTAGGAGGGGGACGAGGCACTGAAGCTTTCTTT
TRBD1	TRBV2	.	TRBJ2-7	CASSEYWTGPYEQYF	TGTGCCAGCAGTGAATATTGGACAGGACCCTACGAGCAGTACTTC
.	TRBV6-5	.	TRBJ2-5	CASSLGTVEETQYF	TGTGCCAGCAGTTTAGGCACAGTGGAAGAGACCCAGTACTTC
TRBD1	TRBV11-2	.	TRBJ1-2	CASSPWVGQGLTNYGYTF	TGTGCCAGCAGCCCATGGGTCGGACAGGGACTCACTAACTATGGCTACACCTTC
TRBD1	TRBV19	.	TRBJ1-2	CASRRTGDFSGYTF	TGTGCCAGTCGACGGACAGGGGACTTTAGTGGCTACACCTTC
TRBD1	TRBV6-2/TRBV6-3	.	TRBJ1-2	CASSKDRIGYTF	TGTGCCAGCAGTAAGGACAGGATTGGCTACACCTTC
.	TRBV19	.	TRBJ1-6	CASSPLEGGAGSPLHF	TGTGCCAGTAGCCCACTTGAAGGCGGGGCGGGTTCACCCCTCCACTTT